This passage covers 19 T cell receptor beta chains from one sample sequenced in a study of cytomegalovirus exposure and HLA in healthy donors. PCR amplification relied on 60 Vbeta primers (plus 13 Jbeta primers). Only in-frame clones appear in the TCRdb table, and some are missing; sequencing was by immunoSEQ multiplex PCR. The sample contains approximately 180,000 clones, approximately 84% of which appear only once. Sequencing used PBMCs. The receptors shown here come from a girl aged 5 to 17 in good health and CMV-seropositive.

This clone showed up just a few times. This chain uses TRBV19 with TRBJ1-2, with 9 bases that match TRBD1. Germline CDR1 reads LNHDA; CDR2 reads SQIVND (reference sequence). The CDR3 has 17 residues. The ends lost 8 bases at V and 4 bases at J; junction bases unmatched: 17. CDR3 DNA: TGTGCCAGTCTTACCGACAGGACAGGGGATGGTGTCTATGGCTACACCTTC. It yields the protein CASLTDRTGDGVYGYTF.

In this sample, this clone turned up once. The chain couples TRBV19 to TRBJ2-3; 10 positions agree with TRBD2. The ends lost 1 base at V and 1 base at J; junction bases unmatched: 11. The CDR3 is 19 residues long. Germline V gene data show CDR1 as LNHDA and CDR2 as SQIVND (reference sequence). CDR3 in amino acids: CASSIGRAGGRPRTDTQYF. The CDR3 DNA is TGTGCCAGTAGTATAGGTCGAGCGGGGGGGCGTCCGCGCACAGATACGCAGTATTTT.

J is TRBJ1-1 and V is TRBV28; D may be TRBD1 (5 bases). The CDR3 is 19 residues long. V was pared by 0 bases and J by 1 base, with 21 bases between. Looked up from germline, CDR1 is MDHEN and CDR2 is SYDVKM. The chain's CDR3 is CASSLWRFRERGGNTEAFF. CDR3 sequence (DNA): TGTGCCAGCAGTTTATGGAGGTTCAGGGAACGGGGAGGGAACACTGAAGCTTTCTTT.

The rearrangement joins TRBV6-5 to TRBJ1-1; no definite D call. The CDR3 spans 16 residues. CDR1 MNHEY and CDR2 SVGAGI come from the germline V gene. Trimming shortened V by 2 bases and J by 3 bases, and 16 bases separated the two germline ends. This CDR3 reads CASSYREGSVDTEAFF. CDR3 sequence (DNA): TGTGCCAGCAGTTACAGGGAGGGAAGCGTGGACACTGAAGCTTTCTTT.

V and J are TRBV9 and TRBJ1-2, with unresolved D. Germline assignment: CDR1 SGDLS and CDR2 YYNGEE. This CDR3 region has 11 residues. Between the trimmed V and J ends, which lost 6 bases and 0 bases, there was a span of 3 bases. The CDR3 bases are TGTGCCAGCATCTCTAACTATGGCTACACCTTC. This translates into CASISNYGYTF. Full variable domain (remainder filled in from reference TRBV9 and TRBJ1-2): DSGVTQTPKHLITATGQRVTLRCSPRSGDLSVYWYQQSLDQGLQFLIQYYNGEERAKGNILERFSAQQFPDLHSELNLSSLELGDSALYFCASISNYGYTFGSGTRLTVV.

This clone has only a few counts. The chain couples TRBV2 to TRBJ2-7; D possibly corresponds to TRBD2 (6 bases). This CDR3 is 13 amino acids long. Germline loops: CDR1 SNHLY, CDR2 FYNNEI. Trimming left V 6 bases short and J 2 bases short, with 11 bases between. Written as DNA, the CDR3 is TGTGCCAGCAGGGGGACTCCCGCCTACGAGCAGTACTTC. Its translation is CASRGTPAYEQYF.

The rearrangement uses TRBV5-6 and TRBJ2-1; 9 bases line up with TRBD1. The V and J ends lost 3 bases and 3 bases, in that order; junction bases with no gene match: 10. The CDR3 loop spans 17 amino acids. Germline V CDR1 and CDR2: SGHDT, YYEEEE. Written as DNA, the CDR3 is TGTGCCAGCAGCTCCACCCCCCGGGACAGGGACTACAATGAGCAGTTCTTC. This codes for CASSSTPRDRDYNEQFF.

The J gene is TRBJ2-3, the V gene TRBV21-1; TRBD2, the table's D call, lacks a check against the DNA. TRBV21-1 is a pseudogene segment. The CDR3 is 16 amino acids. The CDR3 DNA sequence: TGTGCCAGCAGCAATCGCTTGGGCGGGGGCACAGATACGCAGTATTTT. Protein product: CASSNRLGGGTDTQYF.

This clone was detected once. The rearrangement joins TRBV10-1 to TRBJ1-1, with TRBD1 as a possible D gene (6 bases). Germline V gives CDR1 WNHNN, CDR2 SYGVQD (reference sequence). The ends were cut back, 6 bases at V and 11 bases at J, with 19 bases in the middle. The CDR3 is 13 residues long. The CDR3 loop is CASSEVTGRTAFF. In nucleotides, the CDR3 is TGCGCCAGCAGCGAAGTGACAGGTAGGACGGCTTTCTTT.

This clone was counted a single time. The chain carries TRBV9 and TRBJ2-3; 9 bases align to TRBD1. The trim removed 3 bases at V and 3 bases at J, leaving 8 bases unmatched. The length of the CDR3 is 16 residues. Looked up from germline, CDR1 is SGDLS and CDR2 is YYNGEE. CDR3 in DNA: TGTGCCAGCAGCGCGCTCGGACAGGGGATAACAGATACGCAGTATTTT. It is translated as CASSALGQGITDTQYF.

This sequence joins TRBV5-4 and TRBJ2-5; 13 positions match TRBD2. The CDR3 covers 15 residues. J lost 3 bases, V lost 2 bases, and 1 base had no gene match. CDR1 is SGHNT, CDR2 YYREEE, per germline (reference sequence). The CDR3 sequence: CASSLGLAGEETQYF. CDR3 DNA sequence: TGTGCCAGCAGCTTAGGACTAGCGGGGGAAGAGACCCAGTACTTC.

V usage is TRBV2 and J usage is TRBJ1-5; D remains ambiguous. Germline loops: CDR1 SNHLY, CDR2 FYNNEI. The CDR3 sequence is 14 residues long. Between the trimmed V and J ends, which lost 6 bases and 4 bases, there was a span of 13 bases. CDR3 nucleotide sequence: TGTGCCAGCAGACTCTTTGGGAGAAATCAGCCCCAGCATTTT. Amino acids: CASRLFGRNQPQHF.

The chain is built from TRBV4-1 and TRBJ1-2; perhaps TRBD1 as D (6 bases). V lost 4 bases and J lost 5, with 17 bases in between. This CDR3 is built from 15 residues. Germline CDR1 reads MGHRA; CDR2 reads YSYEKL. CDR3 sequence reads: CASSPPGTSVYGYTF. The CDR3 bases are TGCGCCAGCAGCCCCCCCGGGACAAGTGTATATGGCTACACCTTC.

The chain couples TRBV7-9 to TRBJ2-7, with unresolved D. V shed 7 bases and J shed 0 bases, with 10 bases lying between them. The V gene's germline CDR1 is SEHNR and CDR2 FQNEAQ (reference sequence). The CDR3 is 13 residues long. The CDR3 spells CASNLGSSYEQYF. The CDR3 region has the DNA TGTGCCAGCAACCTCGGGTCCTCCTACGAGCAGTACTTC.

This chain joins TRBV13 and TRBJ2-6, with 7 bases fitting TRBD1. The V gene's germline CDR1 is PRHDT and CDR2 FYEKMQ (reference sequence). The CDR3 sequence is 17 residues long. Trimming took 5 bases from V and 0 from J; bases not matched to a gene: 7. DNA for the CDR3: TGTGCCAGCAGCCCAGGGACAGCGCTCTCTGGGGCCAACGTCCTGACTTTC. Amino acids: CASSPGTALSGANVLTF.

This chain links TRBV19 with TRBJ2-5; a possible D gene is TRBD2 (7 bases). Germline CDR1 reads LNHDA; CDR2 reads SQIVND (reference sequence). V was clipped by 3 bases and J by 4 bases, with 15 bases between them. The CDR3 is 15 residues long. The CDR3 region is CASSILRGRGETQYF. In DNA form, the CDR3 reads TGTGCCAGTAGTATTCTGCGGGGGCGTGGAGAGACCCAGTACTTC.

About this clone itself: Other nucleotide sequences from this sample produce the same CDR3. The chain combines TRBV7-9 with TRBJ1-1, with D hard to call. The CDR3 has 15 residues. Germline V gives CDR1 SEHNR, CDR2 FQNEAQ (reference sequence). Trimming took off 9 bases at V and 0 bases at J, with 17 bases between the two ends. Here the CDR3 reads CASSGGGSMNTEAFF. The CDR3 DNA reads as TGTGCCAGTAGCGGCGGAGGGAGCATGAACACTGAAGCTTTCTTT.

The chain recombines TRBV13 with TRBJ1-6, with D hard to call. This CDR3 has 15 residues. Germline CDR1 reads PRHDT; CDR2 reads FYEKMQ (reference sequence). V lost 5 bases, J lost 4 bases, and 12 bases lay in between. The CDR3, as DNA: TGTGCCAGCAGCACGAAGACACAGTATAATTCACCCCTCCACTTT. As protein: CASSTKTQYNSPLHF.

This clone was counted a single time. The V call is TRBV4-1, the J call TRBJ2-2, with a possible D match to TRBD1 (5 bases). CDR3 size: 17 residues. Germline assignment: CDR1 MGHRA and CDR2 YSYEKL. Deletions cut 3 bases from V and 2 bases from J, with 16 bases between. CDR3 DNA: TGCGCCAGCAGCCAGAAGCATTGGGGCGGTAACACCGGGGAGCTGTTTTTT. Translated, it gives CASSQKHWGGNTGELFF.